The 11 T cell receptor beta chains listed next were all sequenced from one sample in a study of shared clonotypes between healthy human individuals (dated by TCRdb to the early 2020s). Receptor amplification or capture employed the immunoSEQ multiplex PCR assay. Sourced from immuneACCESS, this table was stored by TCRdb with only in-frame sequences that have V and J called. A share of the clones is absent; for the studies checked, an unresolved V gene accounts for under half, and the remainder has no known explanation. This sample is represented by around 1 million clones; approximately 80% of them were singletons. In total, the top ten clones hold approximately 1.5% of the sample. The source material was memory CD4+ T cells sorted from blood. The cell subset or site label here, explained by the study, means: CD45RA-negative fraction. The source of these receptors is a man aged 18 to 30 in good health.

V gene TRBV7-9 combines with J gene TRBJ2-2; possibly TRBD2 for D (5 bases). V was clipped by 0 bases and J by 4 bases, with 9 bases between them. This CDR3 contains 15 residues. Looked up from germline, CDR1 is SEHNR and CDR2 is FQNEAQ (reference sequence). The CDR3 protein is CASSLAGVGTGELFF. CDR3 nucleotides: TGTGCCAGCAGCTTAGCCGGGGTGGGCACCGGGGAGCTGTTTTTT.

V usage is TRBV2 and J usage is TRBJ1-6; D is uncertain. Looked up from germline, CDR1 is SNHLY and CDR2 is FYNNEI. The CDR3 is 14 amino acids. Between the trimmed V and J ends, which lost 5 bases and 6 bases, there was a span of 11 bases. DNA for the CDR3: TGTGCCAGCAGTCCGGACCCCAGTAATTCACCCCTCCACTTT. Amino acid sequence: CASSPDPSNSPLHF.

This clone occurred a few times. The J gene is TRBJ1-1, the V gene TRBV11-2; TRBD1 matches 8 bases. The CDR3 sequence is 15 residues long. Germline V CDR1 and CDR2: SGHAT, FQNNGV. Germline trimming cut 5 bases from V and 4 bases from J; bases unmatched to any gene: 9. This chain's CDR3 is CASSPQGVRSTEAFF. The CDR3 DNA sequence: TGTGCCAGCAGCCCACAGGGGGTCCGGAGCACTGAAGCTTTCTTT. Supplemented by reference TRBV11-2 and TRBJ1-1, the full variable domain reads EAGVAQSPRYKIIEKRQSVAFWCNPISGHATLYWYQQILGQGPKLLIQFQNNGVVDDSQLPKDRFSAERLKGVDSTLKIQPAKLEDSAVYLCASSPQGVRSTEAFFGQGTRLTVV.

This chain joins TRBV7-2 and TRBJ2-4, with 8 bases that match TRBD1. V shed 5 bases and J 8 bases; nucleotides not matched to a gene: 8. Germline assignment: CDR1 SGHTA and CDR2 FQGNSA. The CDR3 has 14 amino acids. The CDR3 spells CASSIDRGADIQYF. The CDR3 DNA follows: TGTGCCAGCAGCATAGACAGGGGAGCGGACATTCAGTACTTC.

This rearrangement joins TRBV27 to TRBJ1-4; D possibly corresponds to TRBD1 (5 bases). The CDR3 totals 16 residues. Germline CDR1 is MNHEY and CDR2 is SMNVEV (reference sequence). The V and J ends lost 5 bases and 4 bases respectively, with 17 bases between them. The CDR3 sequence is CASSQRLGAFNEKLFF. DNA for the CDR3: TGTGCCAGCAGTCAGCGTCTCGGGGCCTTTAATGAAAAACTGTTTTTT.

The chain links TRBV4-1 to TRBJ2-7, with 7 bases identical to TRBD2. Germline loops: CDR1 MGHRA, CDR2 YSYEKL. The CDR3 extends over 14 amino acids. The J segment lost 7 bases and the V segment lost 2 bases, leaving 8 bases of the junction unmatched. The CDR3 coding sequence is TGCGCCAGCAGCCAATTGGTAGCGGGTGGGGAGCAGTACTTC. As protein: CASSQLVAGGEQYF.

The rearrangement links TRBV25-1 to TRBJ1-5, with D tentatively TRBD1 (6 bases). CDR3 length equals 15 residues. V was clipped by 6 bases and J by 3 bases, with 15 bases between them. Germline V CDR1 and CDR2: MGHDK, SYGVNS. The DNA for the CDR3 is TGTGCCAGCAGCCGAGGCTCGGGGGCCAATCAGCCCCAGCATTTT. Translating gives CASSRGSGANQPQHF.

The chain has TRBV18 and TRBJ2-3; TRBD1 agrees at 8 bases. Trimming removed 2 bases from V and 10 bases from J; junction bases left unmatched: 5. In germline, CDR1 is KGHSH, CDR2 LQKENI. The CDR3 extends over 13 amino acids. The CDR3 DNA follows: TGTGCCAGCTCACCAACAGGACAGGGCTCGCAGTATTTT. Encoded protein: CASSPTGQGSQYF.

The rearrangement joins TRBV6-1 to TRBJ1-5; 8 nucleotides match TRBD1. CDR1 MNHNS and CDR2 SASEGT come from the germline V gene. The CDR3 extends over 14 amino acids. V trimming: 4 bases; J trimming: 6 bases; junction bases outside the gene matches: 5. This CDR3 is CASSGTGKRQPQHF. Here the CDR3 DNA reads TGTGCCAGCAGTGGGACAGGGAAACGTCAGCCCCAGCATTTT.

Points on this clone: At one end the junction does not follow the germline gene, possibly because of a read error. The chain joins TRBV7-7 to TRBJ1-4, with D maybe TRBD1 (5 bases). CDR3 length: 15 residues. The germline V gene has CDR1 SSHAT and CDR2 FNYEAQ (reference sequence). CDR3 DNA: TGTGCTAGCAGCTTAGCGTGGGGGACTAATGAAAAACTGTTTTTT. It translates to CASSLAWGTNEKLFF.

This chain joins TRBV19 and TRBJ1-1; D ambiguous. Trimming removed 3 bases at V and 10 bases at J, with 18 bases between. The CDR3 consists of 14 residues. Per germline, CDR1 LNHDA and CDR2 SQIVND (reference sequence). The CDR3 nucleotides read TGTGCCAGTAGTATCCTAGCTCTCCCGGTGGGAGCTTTCTTT. As protein: CASSILALPVGAFF.